The entry that follows covers one T cell receptor (beta chain) sequence. Its antigen is not yet known. Base qualities were left out, and no much larger clone turns up one base away. The data derive from a study of blood T cell repertoires in COVID-19 (dated by TCRdb to 2019 to 2021). About the study as a whole: Collaborator samples came from the United States, Italy and Spain and covered acute and convalescent phases of COVID-19. The material from the prospective study consisted of cDNA or gDNA derived from T cells, B-cell-depleted T cells, or PBMCs. Subjects who had been exposed to COVID-19, were actively infected with it, or had recovered from it provided the deeply sampled blood TCRbeta repertoires that made up the dataset. The repertoires were made available in a free public database intended to serve as a resource for research on the immune response to SARS-CoV-2. Samples were obtained from the ongoing ImmuneRACE study (first 160 participants) and from 950 to 1,500 subjects provided by 6 global collaborators. The sample metadata nearly always contained a de-identified subject ID, COVID-19 status, age in years and sex. Where available, HLA class I and class II types were obtained from metadata supplied by the sample provider rather than from assay-based typing.

The research as a whole found: The amount of clinical and demographic metadata varied by source and participant and was provided uncurated.

According to the germline V gene (reference sequence), CDR1 reads LNHDA and CDR2 reads SQIVND. Including cysteine and phenylalanine, the CDR3 has 14 amino acids. Here the CDR3 DNA is all that survives: 42 bases in frame from base 1. V ends up 9 bases short and J 5 bases short, with an unmatched junction base count of 7. Whole blood was collected in K2EDTA tubes by collaborating institutions according to the institutions' own protocols. Collaborator samples were shipped for TCRbeta analysis as frozen whole blood, isolated PBMCs, or DNA extracted from either sample type. TCRbeta CDR3 regions were amplified from genomic DNA by means of the immunoSEQ Assay, a bias-controlled multiplex PCR. Regarding the original processing steps: Nucleated cell counts per sample were estimated from amplification of reference gene primers within the assay. To quantify the absolute abundance of each unique TCRbeta CDR3 rearrangement, sequence reads were collapsed and filtered. For each sample, productive Simpson clonality was calculated by taking the square root of Simpson's diversity index across productive rearrangements. The immuneACCESS repertoire file appears here via TCRdb, limited to in-frame rearrangements. These files lack a portion of the clones; in checked studies, under half of the deficit traces to unresolved V genes, and the cause of the others is not known. That table gives V, J and clone size, and the DNA gave D and trimming. The sample contains 140,000 to 150,000 clones, about 85% of them found a single time. The biggest ten clones account for about 38% of the sample.

Sample: peripheral blood. Recombination connected TRBV19 to TRBJ1-5, with 10 central nucleotides matching TRBD1. The source is a human donor in a cohort sampled during active COVID-19. The base sequence is TGTGCCAGCCAGACAGGGGGCGGTGATCAGCCCCAGCATTTT. This encodes CASQTGGGDQPQHF.